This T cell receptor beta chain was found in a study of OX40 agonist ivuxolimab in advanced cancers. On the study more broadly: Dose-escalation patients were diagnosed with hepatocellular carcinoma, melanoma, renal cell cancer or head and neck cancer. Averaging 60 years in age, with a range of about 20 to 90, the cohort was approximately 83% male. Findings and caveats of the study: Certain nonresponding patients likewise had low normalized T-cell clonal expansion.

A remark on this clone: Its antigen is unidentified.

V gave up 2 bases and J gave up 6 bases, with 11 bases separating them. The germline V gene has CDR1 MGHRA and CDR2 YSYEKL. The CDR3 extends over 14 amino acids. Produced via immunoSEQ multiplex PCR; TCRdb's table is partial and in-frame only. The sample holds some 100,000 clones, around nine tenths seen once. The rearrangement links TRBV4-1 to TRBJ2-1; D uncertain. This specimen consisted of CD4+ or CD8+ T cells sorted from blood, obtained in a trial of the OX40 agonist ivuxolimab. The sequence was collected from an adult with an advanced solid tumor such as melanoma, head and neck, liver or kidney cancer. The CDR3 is CASSQRVGFNEQFF. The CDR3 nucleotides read TGCGCCAGCAGCCAACGCGTGGGCTTCAATGAGCAGTTCTTC.